This TCR beta chain was obtained from a study of T cells in localized non-small cell lung cancer (dated by TCRdb to 2018 to 2020). Concerning the study at large: The study examined T cell repertoires in a few hundred patients with early-stage NSCLC and compared tumors with uninvolved tumor-adjacent lungs. The cohort was made up of fewer than 250 treatment-naive NSCLC patients whose localized lung tumors had been resected. A mean age of approximately 66 years was recorded for the NSCLC patients, of whom under 150 were male and about a hundred were female. What the authors observed across the whole study: Because multi-region tumor sequencing was not done, intratumor heterogeneity could not be ruled out. Higher blood T cell density associated with longer overall survival, while higher adjacent-lung clonality associated with shorter survival. Uninvolved tumor-adjacent lung showed the highest T cell clonality, higher than tumor, which suggests more focused antigenic responses in the uninvolved tumor-adjacent lung. Because the study design was exploratory, TCR variables were selected using unadjusted p-values without false-discovery rate correction. Of the top 100 tumor clones, a median of roughly 60 were detected in paired uninvolved adjacent lung; roughly 26 were also among that lung's top 100.

TCR beta CDR3 regions were sequenced from DNA using the immunoSEQ Assay. Regarding the original processing steps: T cell density was computed as TCR beta template counts normalized to usable DNA estimated by amplifying housekeeping genes. Richness was estimated using the preseqR package, with extrapolation to 400,000 templates for PBMC samples and to 120,000 templates for tissue samples. Clonality was defined by subtracting Pielou's evenness from one. To identify tissue-enriched TCRs, differential abundance testing was run on productive amino-acid clonotypes with a minimum total count of 5 and an alpha of 0.1. The Jaccard Index and the Morisita Overlap Index were used to measure repertoire overlap between compartments. GLIPH grouped TCR beta CDR3s together with public tetramer-defined viral CDR3s, and a viral motif had to include at least three viral sequences and also show V-gene enrichment. In its TCRdb copy, this immuneACCESS table keeps in-frame sequences only and misses some clones. Where compared with another copy, unresolved V genes explain less than half of these, and the others have no known cause. That table gives V, J and clone size, and the DNA gave D and trimming. In all, the sample holds roughly 36,000 clones, and about 90% of those were seen once. The ten largest clones add up to approximately 5% of the sample.

At diagnosis, peripheral blood, uninvolved tumor-adjacent lung and tumor were collected and stored as a combination of fresh-frozen and FFPE material. For TCR repertoire profiling, the blood samples were analyzed as peripheral blood mononuclear cells. This clone was found once. No cognate antigen has been identified for it. No per-base quality is available; no much larger clone lies one base away. The germline V gene (reference sequence) sets CDR1 to LNHNV and CDR2 to YYDKDF. The cysteine opens and the phenylalanine closes a CDR3 of 16 amino acids. Only CDR3 DNA remains: 48 bases, in frame from the first base. Trimming at the junction amounts to 0 bases on V and 3 bases on J, and the germline ends lie 12 bases apart.

The chain is assembled from TRBV15 and TRBJ2-1, with no D gene named confidently. The sequence derives from a man aged 40-75 years with stage II lung adenocarcinoma. The sample was PBMCs, taken before any cancer treatment. The CDR3 is CATSRDYELGYNEQFF. The nucleotide sequence is TGTGCCACCAGCAGAGATTATGAGCTGGGCTACAATGAGCAGTTCTTC.